These 32 T cell receptor beta chains were sequenced from one sample in a study of beta chain features in type 1 diabetes. The isolated RNA, all of it, was reverse transcribed, so expressed TCRB transcripts were what got sequenced. The protocol was immunoSEQ multiplex PCR, while the TCRdb copy is restricted to in-frame clones and leaves out a portion. The repertoire includes about 150,000 clones, around 10% of them detected once, and roughly 2% sits in the top ten. The sample comprised central memory CD4+ T cells from blood. All receptors come from a man aged 18 to 29 in good health.

This chain links TRBV30 with TRBJ2-3; D might be TRBD1 or TRBD2, each matching 6 bases. Germline values: CDR1 GTSNPN, CDR2 SVGIG (reference sequence). The CDR3 totals 13 residues. Between the trimmed V and J ends, which lost 5 bases and 4 bases, there was a span of 13 bases. The CDR3 nucleotides read TGTGCCTGGGTATGGGGGGCCGCAGATACGCAGTATTTT. This translates into CAWVWGAADTQYF.

The chain joins TRBV7-4 to TRBJ2-7; D may be TRBD1 (5 bases). V dropped 2 bases and J dropped 6 bases, with 14 bases sitting between them. Per germline, CDR1 SGHVT and CDR2 SQSDAQ. This CDR3 has 14 amino acids. The CDR3 nucleotides are TGTGCCAGCAGCTTAAAGGGGCCTTGGGGCGAGCAGTACTTC. Amino acids: CASSLKGPWGEQYF. The full variable domain, its missing parts supplied by reference TRBV7-4 and TRBJ2-7, is GAGVSQSPRYKVAKRGRDVALRCDSISGHVTLYWYRQTLGQGSEVLTYSQSDAQRDKSGRPSGRFSAERPERSVSTLKIQRTEQGDSAVYLCASSLKGPWGEQYFGPGTRLTVT.

This clone has ten or more counts. The J gene is TRBJ1-1, the V gene TRBV4-3; tentatively, D is TRBD1 (6 bases). Germline loops: CDR1 LGHNA, CDR2 YSLEER. The CDR3 extends over 13 amino acids. V gave up 4 bases and J gave up 5 bases, with 11 bases separating them. CDR3: CASSLEQGTEAFF. CDR3 nucleotide sequence: TGCGCCAGCAGCCTAGAACAGGGAACTGAAGCTTTCTTT.

The CDR3 DNA reads as TGTGCCAGCAGCCGAGGTGGAGGCTACACCTTC. Encoded protein: CASSRGGGYTF. This chain connects TRBV25-1 to TRBJ1-2; D unresolved. CDR3 length: 11 residues. CDR1 is MGHDK and CDR2 is SYGVNS in the germline V gene. Trimming shortened V by 6 bases and J by 8 bases, and 10 bases separated the two germline ends.

The gene calls are TRBV28 and TRBJ2-6; possible D gene TRBD1, 6 bases. This CDR3 contains 15 residues. Trimming pared 6 bases from V and 1 base from J, leaving 10 bases between. Germline V lookup: CDR1 MDHEN, CDR2 SYDVKM. The CDR3 spells CASRLGGSGANVLTF. The CDR3 DNA reads as TGTGCCAGCAGGCTAGGGGGATCTGGGGCCAACGTCCTGACTTTC.

The chain couples TRBV7-2 to TRBJ1-2, with D hard to call. Germline assignment: CDR1 SGHTA and CDR2 FQGNSA. The CDR3 is 15 amino acids. V was pared by 5 bases and J by 4 bases, with 17 bases between. For the CDR3, the DNA is TGTGCCAGCAGCCGAGCAGAGTCAACCTCCTATGGCTACACCTTC. Translation: CASSRAESTSYGYTF.

This clone was seen repeatedly, ten times or more. The chain employs TRBV30 and TRBJ2-5, with D perhaps TRBD2 (6 bases). V lost 3 bases to trimming and J lost 4 bases, with 6 bases between them. This CDR3 spans 11 amino acids. CDR1 and CDR2 from the germline V gene are GTSNPN and SVGIG (reference sequence). The CDR3 DNA is TGTGCCTGGAGACTAGCAGAGACCCAGTACTTC. It yields the protein CAWRLAETQYF.

This clone was seen a handful of times. The chain couples TRBV5-4 to TRBJ2-1, with 8 bases identical to TRBD2. The CDR3 spans 15 residues. With 0 bases clipped from V and 2 bases from J, the junction kept 1 base outside the gene matches. The germline gives CDR1 SGHNT, CDR2 YYREEE (reference sequence). The CDR3 region is CASSLDSGAYNEQFF. For the CDR3, the DNA is TGTGCCAGCAGCTTGGATAGCGGGGCCTACAATGAGCAGTTCTTC.

The V and J genes are TRBV7-2 and TRBJ2-4, with TRBD1 as a possible D gene (6 bases). The V and J ends lost 1 base and 5 bases respectively, with 12 bases between them. This CDR3 comprises 15 residues. Germline V lookup: CDR1 SGHTA, CDR2 FQGNSA. CDR3 in amino acids: CASSLGQGRENIQYF. The CDR3 coding sequence is TGTGCCAGCAGCTTAGGTCAGGGGCGAGAAAACATTCAGTACTTC.

The J gene is TRBJ2-7, the V gene TRBV11-1; D possibly corresponds to TRBD1 (6 bases). V was trimmed by 5 bases and J by 3 bases, leaving 11 bases between them. There are 13 residues in the CDR3. Germline-derived CDR1 and CDR2 are SGHAT and FQDESV (reference sequence). CDR3 nucleotides: TGTGCCAGCAGCCCCAACAGGGACTACGAGCAGTACTTC. This sequence encodes CASSPNRDYEQYF.

The gene calls are TRBV29-1 and TRBJ1-2; maybe TRBD1 (6 bases). The V end lost 3 bases, the J end lost 4 bases, and 12 bases lay between the germline ends. The CDR3 contains 13 residues. CDR1 and CDR2 (germline): SQVTM, ANQGSEA. The DNA for the CDR3 is TGCAGCGTTGACGGGGGGCTCGGCTATGGCTACACCTTC. As protein: CSVDGGLGYGYTF.

This clone was seen a handful of times. The V and J genes are TRBV4-3 and TRBJ1-4; 9 bases map to TRBD1. The germline V gene encodes CDR1 LGHNA and CDR2 YSLEER. V trimming: 1 base; J trimming: 4 bases; junction bases outside the gene matches: 4. The CDR3 is 16 amino acids. The CDR3 nucleotides read TGCGCCAGCAGCCAAGGGGACAGGGCGGATAATGAAAAACTGTTTTTT. Translated, it gives CASSQGDRADNEKLFF.

The gene calls are TRBV7-2 and TRBJ2-3; D remains ambiguous. V lost 0 bases, J lost 0 bases, and 10 bases lay in between. CDR1 and CDR2 (germline): SGHTA, FQGNSA. This CDR3 region has 16 residues. The CDR3 nucleotides read TGTGCCAGCAGCTTAGCCTGGGCTCGGAGCACAGATACGCAGTATTTT. Translated, it gives CASSLAWARSTDTQYF.

The chain is built from TRBV4-3 and TRBJ2-5; 7 positions agree with TRBD1. Germline loops: CDR1 LGHNA, CDR2 YSLEER. V shed 0 bases, J shed 4 bases, and the junction held 5 bases outside the gene matches. The CDR3 sequence is 15 residues long. CDR3 DNA sequence: TGCGCCAGCAGCCAAGAGACAGGGTGGGGAGAGACCCAGTACTTC. It specifies CASSQETGWGETQYF.

Only one count was recorded for this clone. V gene TRBV9 combines with J gene TRBJ1-1, with 11 bases aligning to TRBD1. Losses at the gene ends were 4 bases for V and 5 bases for J; bases not matched to a gene: 7. This CDR3 comprises 15 residues. Per the germline V gene, CDR1 is SGDLS and CDR2 is YYNGEE. The CDR3 is CASSTSGTGGTEAFF. The CDR3 bases are TGTGCCAGCAGCACTTCCGGGACAGGGGGAACTGAAGCTTTCTTT.

The chain is built from TRBV4-1 and TRBJ2-5; 12 bases agree with TRBD2. J gave up 4 bases and V 1 base, and 7 bases lay outside the gene matches. Per the germline V gene, CDR1 is MGHRA and CDR2 is YSYEKL. The CDR3 covers 17 residues. The CDR3 sequence: CASSQGLAGGLRETQYF. The CDR3 DNA is TGCGCCAGCAGCCAAGGTCTAGCGGGGGGGCTGCGAGAGACCCAGTACTTC.

This clone was counted at least ten times. The CDR3 sequence: CASSLRQGGYNEQFF. The CDR3 coding sequence is TGTGCCAGCAGTTTAAGACAGGGGGGGTACAATGAGCAGTTCTTC. The chain uses TRBV28 and TRBJ2-1; 9 nucleotides agree with TRBD1. Germline V CDR1 and CDR2: MDHEN, SYDVKM. CDR3 size: 15 residues. Trimming cost V 2 bases and J 4 bases; bases outside gene matches: 3.

This chain joins TRBV11-2 and TRBJ2-1; 9 nucleotides match TRBD2. V was clipped by 5 bases and J by 4 bases; unmatched bases: 6. The germline V gene encodes CDR1 SGHAT and CDR2 FQNNGV. The CDR3 contains 15 residues. CDR3 in DNA: TGTGCCAGCAGCATCACTAGCGGGCCGTACAATGAGCAGTTCTTC. It codes for CASSITSGPYNEQFF.

The V call is TRBV27, the J call TRBJ2-2; D is perhaps TRBD1 (6 bases). The germline V gene encodes CDR1 MNHEY and CDR2 SMNVEV (reference sequence). This CDR3 spans 14 amino acids. V gave up 6 bases and J gave up 3 bases, with 11 bases separating them. The CDR3 is CASRQGQDTGELFF. The CDR3 DNA sequence: TGTGCCAGCAGGCAGGGGCAGGACACCGGGGAGCTGTTTTTT.

The CDR3 DNA sequence: TGTGCCTGGAGTATCAGTCTAAACTACGAGCAGTACTTC. Its protein is CAWSISLNYEQYF. This sequence joins TRBV30 and TRBJ2-7; no clear D gene. CDR1 and CDR2 from the germline V gene are GTSNPN and SVGIG (reference sequence). Trimming cost V 2 bases and J 3 bases, with 11 bases left between them. CDR3 length equals 13 residues.

This clone came up a few times. The chain carries TRBV21-1 and TRBJ2-7; the table's D call of TRBD1 was not tested on the DNA. TRBV21-1 represents a pseudogene. CDR3 length: 13 residues. In DNA form, the CDR3 reads TGTGCCAGCAGCAAAGACAGGGTCTACGAGCAGTACTTC. This sequence encodes CASSKDRVYEQYF.

This sequence joins TRBV28 and TRBJ1-2, with no clear D. CDR1 and CDR2 from the germline V gene are MDHEN and SYDVKM. CDR3 length: 12 amino acids. Trimming cost V 3 bases and J 2 bases, with 4 bases left between them. CDR3 residues: CASSFRNYGYTF. The CDR3 DNA reads as TGTGCCAGCAGTTTTCGGAACTATGGCTACACCTTC.

A few counts support this clone. As DNA, the CDR3 is TGCAGCGTTGGACAGGGGGGGAGTGTAAACATTCAGTACTTC. Protein: CSVGQGGSVNIQYF. The chain links TRBV29-1 to TRBJ2-4; 9 bases agree with TRBD1. Unmatched junction bases numbered 7, after V lost 4 bases and J lost 6 bases. The CDR3 length is 14 residues. Germline values: CDR1 SQVTM, CDR2 ANQGSEA.

Only a few counts were recorded for this clone. CDR3 in amino acids: CASSPNRDGTYGYTF. CDR3 nucleotides: TGTGCCAGTAGTCCCAATCGGGACGGAACCTATGGCTACACCTTC. The chain is built from TRBV19 and TRBJ1-2; tentatively, D is TRBD1 (5 bases). Trimming removed 5 bases at V and 4 bases at J, with 17 bases between. The CDR3 has 15 amino acids. The germline V gene has CDR1 LNHDA and CDR2 SQIVND (reference sequence).

On this clone: The sample carries other DNA sequences with the same CDR3. The chain recombines TRBV5-1 with TRBJ2-7; D not certain. V was pared by 4 bases and J by 0 bases, with 5 bases between. The CDR3 length is 12 residues. Germline V gene sequence: CDR1 SGHRS, CDR2 YFSETQ. DNA of the CDR3: TGCGCCAGCAGCCTAAGCTCCTACGAGCAGTACTTC. Translation: CASSLSSYEQYF.

As concerns this clone: A much larger clonotype is one base distant, so this may be a read error. The chain recombines TRBV28 with TRBJ2-1, with 7 bases that match TRBD1. The ends lost 5 bases at V and 4 bases at J; junction bases unmatched: 14. Germline CDR1 and CDR2: MDHEN and SYDVKM. The CDR3 is 17 amino acids. CDR3 DNA sequence: TGTGCCAGCAGTACTCCAAGCCCGGGACAGCTATACAATGAGCAGTTCTTC. Translating it yields CASSTPSPGQLYNEQFF.

J is TRBJ1-2 and V is TRBV18; D perhaps matches TRBD1 (6 bases). The CDR3 consists of 14 residues. Trimming took 2 bases from V and 5 from J, leaving 12 bases between them. CDR1 is KGHSH, CDR2 LQKENI, per germline. The CDR3 is CASSPDTGWYGYTF. The CDR3 DNA follows: TGTGCCAGCTCACCAGATACAGGGTGGTATGGCTACACCTTC.

The chain combines TRBV20-1 with TRBJ2-3; unclear D gene. The germline V gene encodes CDR1 DFQATT and CDR2 SNEGSKA (reference sequence). Trimming took off 8 bases at V and 2 bases at J, with 8 bases between the two ends. This CDR3 comprises 11 residues. The CDR3 bases are TGCAGTCCCGCGGCCACAGATACGCAGTATTTT. Its translation: CSPAATDTQYF.

This clone was seen a handful of times. This chain uses TRBV30 with TRBJ2-1, with 10 nucleotides matching TRBD1. The V gene end was trimmed by 3 bases and the J gene end by 2 bases; junction bases not matched to a gene: 13. CDR3 length: 18 residues. The germline gives CDR1 GTSNPN, CDR2 SVGIG (reference sequence). CDR3 DNA: TGTGCCTGGAGCGAAATTCGACAGGGGGCGCGGGCCTACAATGAGCAGTTCTTC. Encoded protein: CAWSEIRQGARAYNEQFF.

The chain links TRBV7-9 to TRBJ2-5; possibly TRBD2 for D (5 bases). This CDR3 comprises 14 residues. Germline assignment: CDR1 SEHNR and CDR2 FQNEAQ (reference sequence). The V and J ends lost 3 bases and 5 bases respectively, with 13 bases between them. The CDR3 region has the DNA TGTGCCAGCAGCTTCGCTAGCCGTGGGGAGACCCAGTACTTC. Translating it yields CASSFASRGETQYF. The complete variable domain, with remaining parts taken from reference TRBV7-9 and TRBJ2-5, reads DTGVSQNPRHKITKRGQNVTFRCDPISEHNRLYWYRQTLGQGPEFLTYFQNEAQLEKSRLLSDRFSAERPKGSFSTLEIQRTEQGDSAMYLCASSFASRGETQYFGPGTRLLVL.

This clone has a handful of counts. The chain carries TRBV9 and TRBJ2-7; no definite D call. Per germline, CDR1 SGDLS and CDR2 YYNGEE. V dropped 2 bases and J dropped 5 bases, with 14 bases sitting between them. The CDR3 sequence is 14 residues long. CDR3 DNA: TGTGCCAGCAGCGTCGGGCCGATCATGAACGAGCAGTACTTC. This codes for CASSVGPIMNEQYF.

J is TRBJ2-2 and V is TRBV7-6; tentative D call: TRBD2 (5 bases). Trimming shortened V by 5 bases and J by 2 bases, and 15 bases separated the two germline ends. The CDR3 extends over 16 amino acids. The V gene's germline CDR1 is SGHVS and CDR2 FNYEAQ. Here the CDR3 DNA reads TGTGCCAGCAGCCCCCGGCCAGCGGATAACACCGGGGAGCTGTTTTTT. It codes for CASSPRPADNTGELFF.